The clone carrying this T cell receptor (beta chain) was seen only a few times. Its antigen is unknown. This entry comes from a study of OX40 agonist ivuxolimab in advanced cancers. Study as a whole: Partial responses occurred in Three dose-escalation patients, one with hepatocellular carcinoma and two with cutaneous melanoma.

The V and J ends lost 4 bases and 4 bases respectively, with 10 bases between them. CDR3 length equals 13 residues. Germline loops: CDR1 MNHNS, CDR2 SASEGT. Study conclusions and caveats: Low clonal expansion, among the lowest seen, marked partial responders at 0.1-3.0 mg/kg. CD8+ T cells averaged more expanded clones than CD4+.

Assay used: immunoSEQ multiplex PCR; TCRdb lists only in-frame clones, some missing. The data hold approximately 94,000 clones, with around nine tenths observed a single time. This material consisted of CD4+ or CD8+ T cells sorted from blood, taken in a trial of the OX40 agonist ivuxolimab. The genes are TRBV6-1 and TRBJ1-1; D is perhaps TRBD1 (6 bases). This clonotype was sampled from an adult with an advanced solid tumor such as melanoma, head and neck, liver or kidney cancer. DNA for the CDR3: TGTGCCAGCAGTGCAGGGGTAGGCACTGAAGCTTTCTTT. Protein: CASSAGVGTEAFF.